This T cell receptor beta chain was obtained from a study of shared clonotypes between healthy human individuals. This clone has a handful of counts. Deletions cut 3 bases from V and 8 bases from J, with 13 bases between. This CDR3 region has 13 residues. Germline values: CDR1 SGHAT, CDR2 FQNNGV. TCRdb's table, derived via immunoSEQ multiplex PCR, lists solely in-frame clones and lacks some. The sample holds roughly 520,000 clones, 95% to 96% seen once. The sample comprised naive CD4+ T cells sorted from blood. The subset here: CD45RA+ positively selected. This rearrangement joins TRBV11-2 to TRBJ1-2, with a weak D call TRBD1 (6 bases). This sequence was found in a woman aged 25-40 years in good health. The CDR3 loop is CASSFPGHRGYTF. The DNA for the CDR3 is TGTGCCAGCAGCTTTCCGGGACACAGAGGCTACACCTTC.